This T cell receptor (beta chain) was captured in a study of shared clonotypes between healthy human individuals. Study-wide context: With ages of 18 to 49, the donors were a couple of women and a few men. CD4 naive cells filled three plates per donor, CD4 memory three, CD8 naive two and CD8 memory one.

Germline assignment: CDR1 SGHRS and CDR2 YFSETQ. V was clipped by 3 bases and J by 4 bases; unmatched bases: 6. The CDR3 runs to 16 residues. Measured with immunoSEQ multiplex PCR; TCRdb has only the in-frame clones, and not every one. The sample shows millions of clones, more than 85% of them seen only once. Naivety among CD8 cells was defined by CD45RO negativity and positive CCR7 selection, thereby excluding terminally differentiated effector memory CD45RA+ cells. The sequencing sample was made of naive CD8+ T cells from PBMCs. V usage is TRBV5-1 and J usage is TRBJ2-1; 11 bases fit TRBD2. The receptor's source is a young man in good health. Some clones in this sample may be carry-over from other donors' samples. This CDR3 is CASSSLTSGSYNEQFF. CDR3 in DNA: TGCGCCAGCAGCTCCCTTACTAGCGGGAGTTACAATGAGCAGTTCTTC.